Presented here are 19 T cell receptor beta chains from one specimen sequenced in a study of neoadjuvant anti-PD-1 for oral cavity cancer (dated by TCRdb to the early 2020s). Reading the label with the study, this specimen's time point is: before neoadjuvant nivolumab. The library came from the immunoSEQ multiplex PCR assay. TCRdb limited this immuneACCESS table to in-frame rearrangements with V and J called. A share of clones is missing; checked studies link under half to unresolved V genes, and the rest is unexplained. This sample gives 7,000 to 8,000 clones in total; 50% to 60% of them show up just once. The top ten constitute approximately 6% of the sample. The material was tumor tissue, obtained before nivolumab (anti-PD-1) treatment. The receptors were gathered from a person between 40 and 80 years old with oral cavity squamous cell carcinoma.

In this sample, this clone turned up a few times. The chain is built from TRBV2 and TRBJ2-1; TRBD2 matches 8 bases. Germline-derived CDR1 and CDR2 are SNHLY and FYNNEI. The CDR3 is made up of 18 amino acids. Germline trimming cut 3 bases from V and 0 bases from J; bases unmatched to any gene: 10. CDR3: CASSDPSIAGSSYNEQFF. CDR3 nucleotide sequence: TGTGCCAGCAGTGACCCCTCCATAGCGGGGAGCTCCTACAATGAGCAGTTCTTC.

The V and J genes are TRBV25-1 and TRBJ2-3; D is uncertain. CDR1 is MGHDK and CDR2 is SYGVNS in the germline V gene. This CDR3 contains 15 residues. The V end was cut by 7 bases, the J end by 0 bases, with 14 bases between. The CDR3 loop is CASTSVYGSTDTQYF. CDR3 nucleotide sequence: TGTGCCAGCACCTCTGTTTACGGGAGCACAGATACGCAGTATTTT. Supplemented by reference TRBV25-1 and TRBJ2-3, the full variable domain reads EADIYQTPRYLVIGTGKKITLECSQTMGHDKMYWYQQDPGMELHLIHYSYGVNSTEKGDLSSESTVSRIRTEHFPLTLESARPSHTSQYLCASTSVYGSTDTQYFGPGTRLTVL.

The V gene is TRBV6-6, the J gene TRBJ2-7, with no clear D. The V and J ends lost 2 bases and 6 bases respectively, with 11 bases between them. This CDR3 has 13 residues. CDR1 and CDR2 from the germline V gene are MNHNY and SVGAGI (reference sequence). Here the CDR3 reads CASSYRVRSEQYF. The CDR3 DNA reads as TGTGCCAGCAGTTACAGGGTGAGGAGCGAGCAGTACTTC.

This chain links TRBV11-2 with TRBJ2-3; possible D gene TRBD1, 6 bases. The CDR3 totals 13 residues. Germline-derived CDR1 and CDR2 are SGHAT and FQNNGV. The V gene lost 6 bases and the J gene lost 3 bases, with 10 bases spanning the gap. Here the CDR3 reads CASRPQGTDTQYF. The CDR3 DNA is TGTGCCAGCAGGCCGCAGGGGACAGATACGCAGTATTTT.

The rearrangement links TRBV10-2 to TRBJ2-5; 13 bases agree with TRBD2. The CDR3 sequence is 17 residues long. CDR1 and CDR2 (germline): WSHSY, SAAADI. The V and J ends lost 3 bases and 5 bases, in that order; junction bases with no gene match: 9. In nucleotides, the CDR3 is TGCGCCAGCAGTGATTCCTCCGGGACTAGCGGGAAGGAGACCCAGTACTTC. Encoded protein: CASSDSSGTSGKETQYF.

This clone came up a few times. The chain couples TRBV5-1 to TRBJ1-2, with D possibly TRBD1 on 5 matching bases. CDR3 length: 14 amino acids. V was cut by 4 bases and J by 4 bases, with 14 bases left in between. Germline values: CDR1 SGHRS, CDR2 YFSETQ. CDR3 sequence: CASSPLQGTYGYTF. The CDR3 DNA reads as TGCGCCAGCAGCCCCCTCCAGGGCACCTATGGCTACACCTTC.

This clone was observed once. J is TRBJ1-1 and V is TRBV29-1; D is undetermined. This CDR3 contains 13 residues. Germline V lookup: CDR1 SQVTM, CDR2 ANQGSEA. The ends were cut back, 1 base at V and 5 bases at J, with 11 bases in the middle. Written as DNA, the CDR3 is TGCAGCGTTGAAGGGTGGGAGAGGACTGAAGCTTTCTTT. Translating it yields CSVEGWERTEAFF. Complete variable domain (other parts from reference TRBV29-1 and TRBJ1-1): SAVISQKPSRDICQRGTSLTIQCQVDSQVTMMFWYRQQPGQSLTLIATANQGSEATYESGFVIDKFPISRPNLTFSTLTVSNMSPEDSSIYLCSVEGWERTEAFFGQGTRLTVV.

The V and J genes are TRBV7-3 and TRBJ1-5; the D gene is possibly TRBD1 (5 bases). Trimming removed 5 bases from V and 7 bases from J, with 18 bases in between. Germline CDR1 reads SGHTA; CDR2 reads FQGTGA. The CDR3 totals 15 residues. The CDR3 loop reads CASSQGGGNRQPQHF. Here the CDR3 DNA reads TGTGCCAGCAGCCAAGGCGGAGGGAACAGGCAGCCCCAGCATTTT.

This clone was counted a few times. The genes are TRBV19 and TRBJ1-2; D unclear. The CDR3 sequence is 13 residues long. Germline V lookup: CDR1 LNHDA, CDR2 SQIVND (reference sequence). V lost 6 bases and J 4 bases, leaving 12 bases between the germline ends. The CDR3 reads CASRGISPYGYTF. CDR3 sequence (DNA): TGTGCCAGTAGAGGCATAAGCCCCTATGGCTACACCTTC. The variable domain in full, completed from reference TRBV19 and TRBJ1-2, reads DGGITQSPKYLFRKEGQNVTLSCEQNLNHDAMYWYRQDPGQGLRLIYYSQIVNDFQKGDIAEGYSVSREKKESFPLTVTSAQKNPTAFYLCASRGISPYGYTFGSGTRLTVV.

This rearrangement joins TRBV28 to TRBJ1-6; D is possibly TRBD1 (6 bases). This CDR3 has 14 amino acids. Germline CDR1 is MDHEN and CDR2 is SYDVKM. V lost 3 bases and J lost 6, with 9 bases in between. The CDR3 DNA is TGTGCCAGCAGTTTTTCAGGGGTTAATTCACCCCTCCACTTT. As protein: CASSFSGVNSPLHF.

V gene TRBV2 combines with J gene TRBJ2-6; 7 positions agree with TRBD2. Germline CDR1 and CDR2: SNHLY and FYNNEI. The length of the CDR3 is 15 residues. V lost 5 bases to trimming and J lost 2 bases; unmatched junction nucleotides: 3. The CDR3 bases are TGTGCCAGCAGTAGGACTAGACCTGGGGCCAACGTCCTGACTTTC. It specifies CASSRTRPGANVLTF.

This clone showed up just once. The chain recombines TRBV7-6 with TRBJ2-3, with D perhaps TRBD2 (5 bases). V lost 3 bases to trimming and J lost 2 bases, with 12 bases between them. Germline V lookup: CDR1 SGHVS, CDR2 FNYEAQ. CDR3 size: 15 residues. CDR3 region: CASSFGASYTDTQYF. As DNA, the CDR3 is TGTGCCAGCAGCTTTGGAGCTAGCTACACAGATACGCAGTATTTT.

The count of this clone is one. The same CDR3 is also encoded by other DNA sequences in this sample. The genes are TRBV7-3 and TRBJ2-3, with D possibly TRBD2 on 5 matching bases. The CDR3 has 14 residues. CDR1 is SGHTA and CDR2 is FQGTGA in the germline V gene. V was shortened by 3 bases and J by 0 bases, with 7 bases between the two germline ends. CDR3 sequence reads: CASSLRASTDTQYF. The CDR3 DNA reads TGTGCCAGCAGCTTGAGGGCGAGCACAGATACGCAGTATTTT.

This rearrangement joins TRBV27 to TRBJ1-4; 9 bases map to TRBD1. V dropped 4 bases and J dropped 6; count of bases not matched to a gene: 6. This CDR3 contains 15 residues. From germline, CDR1 is MNHEY and CDR2 SMNVEV (reference sequence). In DNA form, the CDR3 reads TGTGCCAGCAGTTCCCGTGACAGGGGGGATGAAAAACTGTTTTTT. Translation: CASSSRDRGDEKLFF. The whole variable domain, remainder taken from reference TRBV27 and TRBJ1-4, is EAQVTQNPRYLITVTGKKLTVTCSQNMNHEYMSWYRQDPGLGLRQIYYSMNVEVTDKGDVPEGYKVSRKEKRNFPLILESPSPNQTSLYFCASSSRDRGDEKLFFGSGTQLSVL.

The J gene is TRBJ2-5, the V gene TRBV4-1; a weak D match, TRBD2 (6 bases). The CDR3 runs to 16 residues. Trimming pared 4 bases from V and 2 bases from J, leaving 17 bases between. The germline gives CDR1 MGHRA, CDR2 YSYEKL. In DNA form, the CDR3 reads TGCGCCAGCAGCCCTAGCGAGGTTTCTGCTCAAGAGACCCAGTACTTC. Protein sequence: CASSPSEVSAQETQYF.

V gene TRBV29-1 combines with J gene TRBJ1-2; D unclear. The CDR3 runs 10 residues. Per germline, CDR1 SQVTM and CDR2 ANQGSEA. Trimming took 0 bases from V and 10 from J, leaving 6 bases between them. DNA for the CDR3: TGCAGCGTTGAAGATCCCCACTACACCTTC. Translating it yields CSVEDPHYTF.

The V and J genes are TRBV6-5 and TRBJ1-1; D is uncertain. The CDR3 length is 14 residues. Germline V gene sequence: CDR1 MNHEY, CDR2 SVGAGI. V lost 2 bases to trimming and J lost 4 bases, with 11 bases between them. CDR3 region: CASSYDGVVTEAFF. The CDR3, as DNA: TGTGCCAGCAGTTACGATGGTGTGGTCACTGAAGCTTTCTTT.

The CDR3 DNA reads as TGTGCCAGCAGCGCCGACCCGACAGCCCAAAACACTGAAGCTTTCTTT. It codes for CASSADPTAQNTEAFF. This chain joins TRBV5-4 and TRBJ1-1; possible D gene TRBD1, 5 bases. This CDR3 spans 16 amino acids. Germline V gives CDR1 SGHNT, CDR2 YYREEE (reference sequence). With 4 bases removed from V and 2 bases from J, the gap between germline ends came to 18 bases.

The V call is TRBV6-5, the J call TRBJ2-3; TRBD2 matches 9 bases. This CDR3 is 15 amino acids long. V shed 6 bases, J shed 0 bases, and the junction held 4 bases outside the gene matches. The germline V gene encodes CDR1 MNHEY and CDR2 SVGAGI. In DNA, the CDR3 is TGTGCCAGCAGAAAGACTAGCGGAAGCACAGATACGCAGTATTTT. Protein product: CASRKTSGSTDTQYF.